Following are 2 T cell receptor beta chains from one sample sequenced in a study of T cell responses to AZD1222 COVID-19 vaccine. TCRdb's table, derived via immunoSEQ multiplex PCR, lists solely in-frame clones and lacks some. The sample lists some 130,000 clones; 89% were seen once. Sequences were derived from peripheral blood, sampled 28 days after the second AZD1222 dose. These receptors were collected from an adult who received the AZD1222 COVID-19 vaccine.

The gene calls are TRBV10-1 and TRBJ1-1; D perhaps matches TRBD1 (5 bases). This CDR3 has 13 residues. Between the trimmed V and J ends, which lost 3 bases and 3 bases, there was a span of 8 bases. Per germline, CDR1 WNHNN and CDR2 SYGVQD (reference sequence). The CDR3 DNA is TGCGCCAGCAGTGAAAGGGGAGACACTGAAGCTTTCTTT. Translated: CASSERGDTEAFF.

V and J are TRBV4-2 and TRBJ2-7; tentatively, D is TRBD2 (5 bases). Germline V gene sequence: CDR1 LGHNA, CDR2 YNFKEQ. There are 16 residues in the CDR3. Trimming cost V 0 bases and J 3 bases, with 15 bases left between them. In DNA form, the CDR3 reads TGTGCCAGCAGCCAAGAATGGGGTGAGGGAGTCTACGAGCAGTACTTC. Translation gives CASSQEWGEGVYEQYF.